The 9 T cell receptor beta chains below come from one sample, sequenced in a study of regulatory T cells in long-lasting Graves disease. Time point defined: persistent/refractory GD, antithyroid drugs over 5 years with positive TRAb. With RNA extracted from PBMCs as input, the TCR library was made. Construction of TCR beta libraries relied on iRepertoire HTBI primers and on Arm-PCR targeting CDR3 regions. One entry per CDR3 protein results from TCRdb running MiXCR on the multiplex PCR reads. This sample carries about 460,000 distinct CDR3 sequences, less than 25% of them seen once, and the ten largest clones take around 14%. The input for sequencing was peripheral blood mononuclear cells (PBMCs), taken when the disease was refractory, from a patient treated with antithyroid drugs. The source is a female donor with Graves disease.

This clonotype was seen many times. The chain's CDR3 is CASSLMGQGTYEQYF. The CDR3 DNA sequence: TGTGCCAGCAGTTTAATGGGACAGGGAACCTACGAGCAGTACTTC. The chain is built from TRBV12-3 or TRBV12-4 and TRBJ2-7; 9 bases fit TRBD1. The J segment lost 2 bases and the V segment lost 2 bases, leaving 4 bases of the junction unmatched. CDR3 length: 15 amino acids.

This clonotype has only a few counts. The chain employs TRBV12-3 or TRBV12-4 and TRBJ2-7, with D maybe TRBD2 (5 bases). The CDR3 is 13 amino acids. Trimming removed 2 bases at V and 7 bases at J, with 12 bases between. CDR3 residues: CASSLKRRGEQYF. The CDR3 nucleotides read TGTGCCAGCAGTTTAAAGCGGCGCGGGGAGCAGTACTTC.

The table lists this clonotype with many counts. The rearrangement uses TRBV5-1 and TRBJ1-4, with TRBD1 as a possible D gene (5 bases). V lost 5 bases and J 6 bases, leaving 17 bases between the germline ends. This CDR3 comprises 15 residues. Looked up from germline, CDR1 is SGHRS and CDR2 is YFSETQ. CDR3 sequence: CASSPGTEHYEKLFF. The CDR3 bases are TGCGCCAGCAGTCCCGGGACCGAACATTATGAAAAACTGTTTTTT.

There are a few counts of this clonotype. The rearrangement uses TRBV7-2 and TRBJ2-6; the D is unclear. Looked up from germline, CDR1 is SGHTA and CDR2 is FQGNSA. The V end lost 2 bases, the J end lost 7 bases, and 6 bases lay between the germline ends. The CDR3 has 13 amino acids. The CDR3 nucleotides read TGTGCCAGCAGCTTACGGTCTGCCAACGTCCTGACTTTC. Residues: CASSLRSANVLTF.

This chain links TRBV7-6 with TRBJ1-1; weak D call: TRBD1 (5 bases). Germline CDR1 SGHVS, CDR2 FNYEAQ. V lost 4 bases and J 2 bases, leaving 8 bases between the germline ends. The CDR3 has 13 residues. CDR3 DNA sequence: TGTGCCAGCAGCTGGGACGTTAACACTGAAGCTTTCTTT. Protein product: CASSWDVNTEAFF.

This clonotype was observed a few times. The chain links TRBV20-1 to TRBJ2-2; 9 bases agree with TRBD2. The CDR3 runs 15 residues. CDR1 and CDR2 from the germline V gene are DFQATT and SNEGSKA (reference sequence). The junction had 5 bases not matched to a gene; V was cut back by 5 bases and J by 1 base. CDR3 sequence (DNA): TGCAGTGCTGCCAGACTAGCGGAGAACACCGGGGAGCTGTTTTTT. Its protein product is CSAARLAENTGELFF.

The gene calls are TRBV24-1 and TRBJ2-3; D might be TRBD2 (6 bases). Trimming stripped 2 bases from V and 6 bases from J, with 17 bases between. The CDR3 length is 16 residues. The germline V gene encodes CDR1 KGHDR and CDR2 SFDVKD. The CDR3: CATSDWGEGAADTQYF. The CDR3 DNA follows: TGTGCCACCAGTGATTGGGGGGAAGGGGCCGCGGATACGCAGTATTTT.

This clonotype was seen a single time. The CDR3 spells CASSLCGNEQYF. The CDR3 region has the DNA TGTGCCAGCAGCTTATGTGGGAACGAGCAGTACTTC. The chain links TRBV7-9 to TRBJ2-7, with D unresolved. This CDR3 contains 12 residues. Germline CDR1 is SEHNR and CDR2 is FQNEAQ (reference sequence). V was cut by 2 bases and J by 5 bases, with 7 bases left in between.

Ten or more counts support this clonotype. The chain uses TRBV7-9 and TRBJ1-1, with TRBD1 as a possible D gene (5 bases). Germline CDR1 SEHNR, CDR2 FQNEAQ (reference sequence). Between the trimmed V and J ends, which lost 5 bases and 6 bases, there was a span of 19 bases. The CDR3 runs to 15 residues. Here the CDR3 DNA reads TGTGCCAGCAGCACCTCATTTGGGGCGATCCCTGAAGCTTTCTTT. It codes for CASSTSFGAIPEAFF.